This section outlines one T cell receptor beta chain sequence together with its context. Original processing methods: Cell counts per sample came from amplifying reference gene primers. Libraries were prepared by immunoSEQ multiplex PCR; TCRdb keeps only in-frame clonotypes and omits some of them. V and J calls plus clone size are reproduced from that table; the DNA served to infer D and trimming. This sample carries approximately 200,000 clones, roughly 94% of them seen once, and the ten largest clones take about 0.76%. These data are taken from a study of blood T cell repertoires in COVID-19. Turning to the study itself: PBMCs, B-cell-depleted T cells, or T cells provided the cDNA or gDNA that made up the material.

Germline V gene lookup returns CDR1 LNHDA and CDR2 SQIVND (reference sequence). After removal of 4 bases from V and 4 bases from J, the junction contained 13 bases not matched to a gene. CDR3 size: 18 residues. Seattle researchers signed up patients amid active infection and tracked them longitudinally. Sequenced: peripheral blood. The chain recombines TRBV19 with TRBJ1-6; 7 bases agree with TRBD1. The sequence came from a man in his thirties or forties with COVID-19, enrolled during active disease. CDR3 region: CASSSRNRGQPYNSPLHF. The CDR3 nucleotides read TGTGCCAGTAGTAGCCGAAACAGGGGCCAACCTTATAATTCACCCCTCCACTTT. The whole variable domain, filled in from reference TRBV19 and TRBJ1-6, reads DGGITQSPKYLFRKEGQNVTLSCEQNLNHDAMYWYRQDPGQGLRLIYYSQIVNDFQKGDIAEGYSVSREKKESFPLTVTSAQKNPTAFYLCASSSRNRGQPYNSPLHFGNGTRLTVT.